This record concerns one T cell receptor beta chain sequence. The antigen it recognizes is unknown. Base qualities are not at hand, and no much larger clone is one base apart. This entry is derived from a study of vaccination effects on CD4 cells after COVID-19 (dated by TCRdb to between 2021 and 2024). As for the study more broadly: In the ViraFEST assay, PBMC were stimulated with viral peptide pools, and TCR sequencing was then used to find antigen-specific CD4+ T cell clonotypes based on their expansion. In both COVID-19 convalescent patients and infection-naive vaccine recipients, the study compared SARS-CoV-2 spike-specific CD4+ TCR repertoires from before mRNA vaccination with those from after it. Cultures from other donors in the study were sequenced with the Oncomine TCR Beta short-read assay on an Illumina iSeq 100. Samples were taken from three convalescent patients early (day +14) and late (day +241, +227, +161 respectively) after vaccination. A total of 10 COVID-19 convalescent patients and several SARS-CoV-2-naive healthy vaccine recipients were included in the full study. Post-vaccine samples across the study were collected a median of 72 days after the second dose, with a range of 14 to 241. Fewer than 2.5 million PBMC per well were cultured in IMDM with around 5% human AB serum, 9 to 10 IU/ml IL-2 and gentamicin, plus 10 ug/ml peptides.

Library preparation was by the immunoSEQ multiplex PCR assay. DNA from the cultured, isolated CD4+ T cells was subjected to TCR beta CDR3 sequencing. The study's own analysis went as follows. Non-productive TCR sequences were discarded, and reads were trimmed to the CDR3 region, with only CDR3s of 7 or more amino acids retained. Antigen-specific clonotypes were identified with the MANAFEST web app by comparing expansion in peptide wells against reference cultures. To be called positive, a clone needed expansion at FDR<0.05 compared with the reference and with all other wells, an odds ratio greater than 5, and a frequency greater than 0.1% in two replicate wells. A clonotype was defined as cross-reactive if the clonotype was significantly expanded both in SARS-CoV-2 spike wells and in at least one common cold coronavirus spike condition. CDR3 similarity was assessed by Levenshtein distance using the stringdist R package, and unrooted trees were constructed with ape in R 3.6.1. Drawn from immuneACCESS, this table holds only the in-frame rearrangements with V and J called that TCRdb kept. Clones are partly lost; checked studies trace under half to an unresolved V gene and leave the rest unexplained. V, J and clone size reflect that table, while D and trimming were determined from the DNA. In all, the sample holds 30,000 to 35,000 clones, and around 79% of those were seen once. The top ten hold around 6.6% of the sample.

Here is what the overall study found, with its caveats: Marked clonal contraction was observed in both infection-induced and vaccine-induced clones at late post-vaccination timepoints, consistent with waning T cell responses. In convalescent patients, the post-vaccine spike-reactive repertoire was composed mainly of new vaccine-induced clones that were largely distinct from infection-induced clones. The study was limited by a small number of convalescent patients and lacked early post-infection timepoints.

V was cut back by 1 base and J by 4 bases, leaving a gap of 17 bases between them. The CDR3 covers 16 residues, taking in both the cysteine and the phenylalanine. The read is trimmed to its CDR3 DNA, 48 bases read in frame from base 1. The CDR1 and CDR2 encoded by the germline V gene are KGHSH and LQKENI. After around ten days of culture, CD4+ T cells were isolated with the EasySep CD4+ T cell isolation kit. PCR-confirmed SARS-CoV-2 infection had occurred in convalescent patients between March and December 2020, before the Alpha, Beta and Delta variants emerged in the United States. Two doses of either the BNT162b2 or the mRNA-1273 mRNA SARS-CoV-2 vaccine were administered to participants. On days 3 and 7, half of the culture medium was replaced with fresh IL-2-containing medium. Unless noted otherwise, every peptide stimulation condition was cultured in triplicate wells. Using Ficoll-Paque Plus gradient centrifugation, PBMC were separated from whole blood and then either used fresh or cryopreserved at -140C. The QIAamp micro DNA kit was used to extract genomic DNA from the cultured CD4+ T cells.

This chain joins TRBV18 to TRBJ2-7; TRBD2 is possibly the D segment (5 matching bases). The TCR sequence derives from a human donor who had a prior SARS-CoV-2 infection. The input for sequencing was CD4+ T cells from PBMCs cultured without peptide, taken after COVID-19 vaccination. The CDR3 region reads CASSPQGSGILYEQYF. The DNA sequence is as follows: TGTGCCAGCTCACCACAGGGCAGCGGAATCCTTTACGAGCAGTACTTC.